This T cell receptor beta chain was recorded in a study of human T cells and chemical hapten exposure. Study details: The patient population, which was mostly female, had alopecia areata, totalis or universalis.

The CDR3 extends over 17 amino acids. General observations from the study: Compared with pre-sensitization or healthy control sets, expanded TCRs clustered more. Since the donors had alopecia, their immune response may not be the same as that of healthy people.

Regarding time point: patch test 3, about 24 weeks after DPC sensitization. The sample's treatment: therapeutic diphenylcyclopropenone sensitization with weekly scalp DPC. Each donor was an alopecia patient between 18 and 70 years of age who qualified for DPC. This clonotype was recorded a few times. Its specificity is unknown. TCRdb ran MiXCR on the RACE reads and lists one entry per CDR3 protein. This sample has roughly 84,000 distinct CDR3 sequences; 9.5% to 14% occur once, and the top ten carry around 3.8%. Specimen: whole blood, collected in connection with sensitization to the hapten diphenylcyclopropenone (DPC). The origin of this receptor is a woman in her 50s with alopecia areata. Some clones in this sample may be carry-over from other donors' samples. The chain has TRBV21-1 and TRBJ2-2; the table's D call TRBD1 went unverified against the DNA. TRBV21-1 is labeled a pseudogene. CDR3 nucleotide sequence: TGTGCCAGCAGCGGCAGAGGACAGGGAGCGAACACCGGGGAGCTGTTTTTT. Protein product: CASSGRGQGANTGELFF.